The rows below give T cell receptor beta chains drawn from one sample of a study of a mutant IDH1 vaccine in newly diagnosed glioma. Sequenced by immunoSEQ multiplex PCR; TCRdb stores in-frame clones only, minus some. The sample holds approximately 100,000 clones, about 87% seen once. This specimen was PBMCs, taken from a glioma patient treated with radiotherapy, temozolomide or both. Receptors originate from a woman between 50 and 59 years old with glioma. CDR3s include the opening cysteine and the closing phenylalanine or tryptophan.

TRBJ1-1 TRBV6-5 CASSYSQRSEAFF
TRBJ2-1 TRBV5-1 CASSRRASGSSNEQFF
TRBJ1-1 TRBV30 CAWSRSTFTEAFF
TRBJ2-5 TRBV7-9 CASSLRASVETQYF
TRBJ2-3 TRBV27 CASSSRYKAQYF
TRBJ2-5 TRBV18 CASSHGRDETQYF
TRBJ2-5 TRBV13 CASSAPAGGQETQYF
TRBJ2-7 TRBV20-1 CSARDGPEQYF
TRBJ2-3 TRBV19 CASSSGSTDTQYF
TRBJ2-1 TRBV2 CASRQQGGEQFF
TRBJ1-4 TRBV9 CASSSGTDKNEKLFF
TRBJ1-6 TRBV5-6 CASSHGRRAAGNSPLHF
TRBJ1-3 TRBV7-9 CASRYLRDTRSGNTIYF